Detailed here is one T cell receptor beta chain. Its antigen is unknown. This sample stems from a study of T-cell memory formation after mild COVID-19. Study conclusions and caveats: Clones that got smaller from day 15 to 85 had even CD4/CD8, while clones growing later tipped toward CD4+. Chiefly within CM and EM were the contracting CD4+ clones; CD8+ ones were within EMRA.

Barcoded TCR alpha and TCR beta cDNA libraries with UMIs came from 5'RACE using constant-segment primers. TCRdb processed the 5' RACE reads anew with MiXCR; each CDR3 protein has one entry. This sample has a few hundred thousand distinct CDR3 sequences, with approximately 14% found just once. J lost 2 bases, V lost 0 bases, and 6 bases had no gene match. From germline, CDR1 is SGHNT and CDR2 YYREEE (reference sequence). There are 16 residues in the CDR3. The V call is TRBV5-4, the J call TRBJ1-2, with 8 bases aligning to TRBD1. Input material: PBMCs or a T cell subset sorted from them (not recorded which). The sequence derives from a man younger than 35 who had mild COVID-19 (a few samples of this study predate the infection). Cell type and time point are not known. The CDR3 DNA follows: TGTGCCAGCAGCTTGGAAGGGTGGGACAGGAACTATGGCTACACCTTC. Translation: CASSLEGWDRNYGYTF.